The next 26 T cell receptor beta chains were all read from a single sample in a study of blood T cell repertoires in COVID-19. Clones were sequenced by immunoSEQ multiplex PCR, and TCRdb holds only the in-frame ones, with some missing. The table has around 280,000 clones, about 90% seen once. The specimen sequenced was PBMCs or T cells enriched from blood (not recorded which). These receptors came from a woman between 18 and 30 years old with acute COVID-19.

This clone was counted a single time. This chain links TRBV9 with TRBJ1-1, with D hard to call. The germline gives CDR1 SGDLS, CDR2 YYNGEE. CDR3 length: 13 amino acids. With 2 bases removed from V and 0 bases from J, the gap between germline ends came to 5 bases. This CDR3 is CASSVHMNTEAFF. The CDR3 bases are TGTGCCAGCAGCGTCCACATGAACACTGAAGCTTTCTTT.

The chain is built from TRBV10-3 and TRBJ2-2, with 8 bases aligning to TRBD1. Germline V CDR1 and CDR2: ENHRY, SYGVKD. The V gene end was trimmed by 8 bases and the J gene end by 6 bases; junction bases not matched to a gene: 11. The CDR3 runs 15 residues. The CDR3 loop reads CAIGTGTGLSGELFF. In nucleotides, the CDR3 is TGTGCCATCGGTACCGGGACAGGCCTATCCGGGGAGCTGTTTTTT.

V gene TRBV5-1 combines with J gene TRBJ2-5; 7 positions match TRBD2. Per germline, CDR1 SGHRS and CDR2 YFSETQ. CDR3 size: 15 residues. After removal of 2 bases from V and 10 bases from J, the junction contained 14 bases not matched to a gene. CDR3 loop: CASSFGQRGRIGQYF. The CDR3 coding sequence is TGCGCCAGCAGCTTCGGCCAGCGGGGTCGGATTGGCCAGTACTTC.

The chain uses TRBV5-6 and TRBJ2-7; 8 nucleotides agree with TRBD1. CDR1 is SGHDT and CDR2 is YYEEEE in the germline V gene. The CDR3 runs 15 residues. The trim removed 4 bases at V and 4 bases at J, leaving 10 bases unmatched. Here the CDR3 reads CASSRKDRAGYEQYF. The CDR3 DNA is TGTGCCAGCAGCCGGAAGGACAGGGCGGGGTACGAGCAGTACTTC.

The genes are TRBV7-9 and TRBJ2-2; maybe TRBD1 (5 bases). CDR1 is SEHNR and CDR2 is FQNEAQ in the germline V gene (reference sequence). With 5 bases removed from V and 4 bases from J, the gap between germline ends came to 14 bases. The CDR3 has 15 residues. Here the CDR3 DNA reads TGTGCCAGCAGCCCTTCGACAGCTACCACCGGGGAGCTGTTTTTT. Its protein product is CASSPSTATTGELFF.

The genes are TRBV10-3 and TRBJ2-3; perhaps TRBD2 as D (6 bases). CDR1 is ENHRY, CDR2 SYGVKD, per germline. With 6 bases removed from V and 0 bases from J, the gap between germline ends came to 13 bases. This CDR3 has 15 residues. The chain's CDR3 is CAISLASASTDTQYF. The CDR3 bases are TGTGCCATCAGCCTAGCGTCCGCTAGCACAGATACGCAGTATTTT.

This clone was counted once. The V and J genes are TRBV18 and TRBJ2-1; 11 bases fit TRBD2. The CDR3 loop spans 20 amino acids. The V segment lost 4 bases and the J segment 6 bases; nucleotides outside the gene matches: 20. From germline, CDR1 is KGHSH and CDR2 LQKENI. The CDR3: CASSHISGTVTSGKANEQFF. The CDR3 DNA follows: TGTGCCAGCTCACACATCTCCGGGACGGTGACTAGCGGGAAAGCCAATGAGCAGTTCTTC. The variable domain in full, with the rest retrieved from reference TRBV18 and TRBJ2-1, is NAGVMQNPRHLVRRRGQEARLRCSPMKGHSHVYWYRQLPEEGLKFMVYLQKENIIDESGMPKERFSAEFPKEGPSILRIQQVVRGDSAAYFCASSHISGTVTSGKANEQFFGPGTRLTVL.

The rearrangement uses TRBV28 and TRBJ1-5; D call uncertain. Germline CDR1 MDHEN, CDR2 SYDVKM. The CDR3 contains 15 residues. Trimming cost V 3 bases and J 0 bases, with 9 bases left between them. CDR3 region: CASSLVTGSNQPQHF. The CDR3 DNA reads TGTGCCAGCAGTTTGGTGACGGGTAGCAATCAGCCCCAGCATTTT.

This clone was counted a single time. This chain uses TRBV7-2 with TRBJ1-4, with a tentative D call TRBD1 (6 bases). V gave up 4 bases and J gave up 4 bases, with 16 bases separating them. CDR1 and CDR2 from the germline V gene are SGHTA and FQGNSA. The CDR3 consists of 16 residues. The CDR3 DNA follows: TGTGCCAGCAGCTATCAAGGGGGAGGGGATAATGAAAAACTGTTTTTT. Its translation is CASSYQGGGDNEKLFF.

This chain links TRBV4-2 with TRBJ2-1; 8 bases are shared with TRBD2. Losses at the gene ends were 8 bases for V and 1 base for J; bases not matched to a gene: 1. The CDR3 spans 13 residues. Germline CDR1 reads LGHNA; CDR2 reads YNFKEQ. The CDR3 nucleotides read TGTGCCAGCGCGGGAGGATCCTACAATGAGCAGTTCTTC. Protein sequence: CASAGGSYNEQFF.

V and J are TRBV28 and TRBJ1-1; 10 bases agree with TRBD1. The CDR3 is 14 residues long. V lost 2 bases, J lost 6 bases, and 3 bases stayed unmatched. Germline V CDR1 and CDR2: MDHEN, SYDVKM. The CDR3 reads CASSLMGQGPEAFF. DNA for the CDR3: TGTGCCAGCAGTTTAATGGGACAGGGGCCTGAAGCTTTCTTT.

The V call is TRBV3-1 (or the pseudogene TRBV3-2), the J call TRBJ2-1, with D possibly matching TRBD2 (6 bases). Trimming cost V 4 bases and J 7 bases, with 23 bases left between them. Germline values: CDR1 LGHDT, CDR2 YNNKEL (reference sequence). The CDR3 spans 17 residues. The CDR3 protein is CASSLPGLSGSGNEQFF. The CDR3 DNA is TGTGCCAGCAGCCTCCCGGGGCTTAGCGGAAGCGGGAATGAGCAGTTCTTC.

The chain has TRBV7-9 and TRBJ2-7; 8 nucleotides match TRBD2. V shed 6 bases, J shed 5 bases, and the junction held 6 bases outside the gene matches. The V gene's germline CDR1 is SEHNR and CDR2 FQNEAQ (reference sequence). The CDR3 consists of 13 residues. In nucleotides, the CDR3 is TGTGCCAGCAGATACAGCGGGAGCCACGAGCAGTACTTC. This sequence encodes CASRYSGSHEQYF.

The gene calls are TRBV10-1 and TRBJ2-1, with D perhaps matching TRBD2 (6 bases). V was clipped by 3 bases and J by 1 base, with 13 bases between them. Germline V gene lookup returns CDR1 WNHNN and CDR2 SYGVQD (reference sequence). CDR3 length: 16 amino acids. This CDR3 reads CASSDSGGKSYNEQFF. In DNA, the CDR3 is TGCGCCAGCAGTGATTCTGGCGGGAAGTCCTACAATGAGCAGTTCTTC.

The rearrangement links TRBV14 to TRBJ2-1; the match to TRBD1 covers 10 bases. V lost 4 bases to trimming and J lost 4 bases; unmatched junction nucleotides: 1. There are 14 residues in the CDR3. The germline V gene encodes CDR1 SGHDN and CDR2 FVKESK. CDR3 sequence reads: CASSRTGGYNEQFF. In nucleotides, the CDR3 is TGTGCCAGCAGCCGGACAGGGGGATACAATGAGCAGTTCTTC.

V usage is TRBV7-8 and J usage is TRBJ2-1; 15 bases line up with TRBD2. V gave up 5 bases and J gave up 0 bases; unmatched junction bases: 11. The CDR3 is 20 residues long. Per the germline V gene, CDR1 is SGHVS and CDR2 is FQNEAQ. CDR3 residues: CASSPPPGTSGRISYNEQFF. The CDR3 DNA reads TGTGCCAGCAGCCCGCCTCCCGGGACTAGCGGGAGGATCTCCTACAATGAGCAGTTCTTC.

This clone was observed a handful of times. The CDR3 reads CASSSRVQAGDRSYEQYF. CDR3 sequence (DNA): TGTGCCAGCAGCTCAAGGGTTCAGGCGGGGGATCGATCCTACGAGCAGTACTTC. The chain combines TRBV7-9 with TRBJ2-7; 7 bases agree with TRBD2. This CDR3 is 18 amino acids long. Germline CDR1 SEHNR, CDR2 FQNEAQ (reference sequence). J lost 1 base, V lost 4 bases, and 16 bases had no gene match. The variable domain in full, with the rest retrieved from reference TRBV7-9 and TRBJ2-7, is DTGVSQNPRHKITKRGQNVTFRCDPISEHNRLYWYRQTLGQGPEFLTYFQNEAQLEKSRLLSDRFSAERPKGSFSTLEIQRTEQGDSAMYLCASSSRVQAGDRSYEQYFGPGTRLTVT.

The rearrangement joins TRBV18 to TRBJ2-5; no clear D. Deletions cut 4 bases from V and 4 bases from J, with 10 bases between. The CDR3 contains 13 residues. Germline V gives CDR1 KGHSH, CDR2 LQKENI. The chain's CDR3 is CASSHYSLETQYF. As DNA, the CDR3 is TGTGCCAGCTCACACTACTCTCTAGAGACCCAGTACTTC.

J is TRBJ1-5 and V is TRBV15; the D is unclear. Trimming took 1 base from V and 6 from J, leaving 4 bases between them. Germline-derived CDR1 and CDR2 are LNHNV and YYDKDF (reference sequence). The CDR3 is 12 residues long. The DNA for the CDR3 is TGTGCCACCAGCAGAGGTCTTCAGCCCCAGCATTTT. Its translation: CATSRGLQPQHF. The complete variable domain, with remaining parts taken from reference TRBV15 and TRBJ1-5, reads DAMVIQNPRYQVTQFGKPVTLSCSQTLNHNVMYWYQQKSSQAPKLLFHYYDKDFNNEADTPDNFQSRRPNTSFCFLDIRSPGLGDTAMYLCATSRGLQPQHFGDGTRLSIL.

The chain is built from TRBV19 and TRBJ2-1; 11 nucleotides match TRBD2. The CDR3 is 16 amino acids. CDR1 LNHDA and CDR2 SQIVND come from the germline V gene (reference sequence). V gave up 3 bases and J gave up 2 bases; unmatched junction bases: 3. In nucleotides, the CDR3 is TGTGCCAGTAGTATCGGGGGACTAGCGGCCTACAATGAGCAGTTCTTC. Translating it yields CASSIGGLAAYNEQFF.

The chain is built from TRBV29-1 and TRBJ2-1; D gene uncertain. V shed 2 bases and J shed 0 bases, with 11 bases lying between them. This CDR3 region has 15 residues. The germline V gene has CDR1 SQVTM and CDR2 ANQGSEA. This CDR3 reads CSVELGSSSYNEQFF. The CDR3 region has the DNA TGCAGCGTTGAACTAGGCAGTAGCTCCTACAATGAGCAGTTCTTC.

The V gene is TRBV11-2, the J gene TRBJ2-2; D is undetermined. Germline CDR1 is SGHAT and CDR2 is FQNNGV. This CDR3 is 15 amino acids long. With 8 bases removed from V and 2 bases from J, the gap between germline ends came to 15 bases. The CDR3 nucleotides are TGTGCCAGCCAGCTTATCCCTAGTAACACCGGGGAGCTGTTTTTT. As protein: CASQLIPSNTGELFF.

The chain employs TRBV10-3 and TRBJ2-3; 11 positions match TRBD1. V lost 3 bases to trimming and J lost 6 bases; unmatched junction nucleotides: 8. The CDR3 has 16 residues. CDR1 and CDR2 (germline): ENHRY, SYGVKD. CDR3 sequence: CAISDPGQGARDTQYF. The CDR3 coding sequence is TGTGCCATCAGTGATCCCGGACAGGGGGCGCGGGATACGCAGTATTTT.

The chain couples TRBV10-3 to TRBJ1-2; D not certain. The CDR3 covers 14 residues. With 6 bases removed from V and 6 bases from J, the gap between germline ends came to 17 bases. CDR1 is ENHRY and CDR2 is SYGVKD in the germline V gene. DNA for the CDR3: TGTGCCATCAGAGACCCTGAGGAGCTCCATGGCTACACCTTC. Protein: CAIRDPEELHGYTF.

This chain uses TRBV28 with TRBJ2-1, with 9 nucleotides matching TRBD2. The junction had 7 bases not matched to a gene; V was cut back by 1 base and J by 9 bases. Germline CDR1 is MDHEN and CDR2 is SYDVKM. This CDR3 has 15 residues. CDR3 sequence reads: CASSLSGAGGPEQFF. The DNA for the CDR3 is TGTGCCAGCAGTTTATCGGGGGCGGGAGGGCCTGAGCAGTTCTTC. The entire variable domain, with the rest obtained from reference TRBV28 and TRBJ2-1, is as follows: DVKVTQSSRYLVKRTGEKVFLECVQDMDHENMFWYRQDPGLGLRLIYFSYDVKMKEKGDIPEGYSVSREKKERFSLILESASTNQTSMYLCASSLSGAGGPEQFFGPGTRLTVL.

V gene TRBV3-1 (or the pseudogene TRBV3-2) combines with J gene TRBJ2-1; 7 bases agree with TRBD2. Germline V CDR1 and CDR2: LGHDT, YNNKEL (reference sequence). J lost 7 bases, V lost 1 base, and 4 bases had no gene match. The CDR3 totals 14 residues. CDR3 DNA sequence: TGTGCCAGCAGCCAAGGTCCAGCGGGAAATGAGCAGTTCTTC. Its translation: CASSQGPAGNEQFF.